This TCR beta chain was recovered during a study of control samples from healthy donors and cancer patients (TCRdb year 2020). V lost 1 base and J lost 2 bases, and the count of bases not matched to a germline gene is 6. According to the germline V gene (reference sequence), CDR1 reads SEHNR and CDR2 reads FQNEAQ. Inclusive of the bounding cysteine and phenylalanine, the CDR3 is 16 residues long. Kept here is only the CDR3 DNA, which spans 48 bases and is read in frame from base 1. The protocol used for the library was the immunoSEQ multiplex PCR assay. TCRdb stores this immuneACCESS table with in-frame sequences only. Part of the clones is absent; in the studies checked, under half of the shortfall reflects unresolved V genes, and no reason is known for the rest. The sample records roughly 70,000 clones, under 90% of which are singletons. The ten largest clones take up approximately 30% of the sample.

As concerns this clone: The target of this receptor is not known. Within one base of it there is no much larger clone, and no base qualities were kept.

The rearranged segments are TRBV7-9 and TRBJ2-3, with 7 bases in between that match TRBD1. The sample taken for sequencing was blood. This clonotype was sampled from a middle-aged man in good health. The CDR3 is CASSLGPGGVTDTQYF. The DNA sequence reads TGTGCCAGCAGCTTAGGGCCAGGGGGTGTCACAGATACGCAGTATTTT. Beyond the CDR3, the reference TRBV7-9 and TRBJ2-3 genes provide the residues; the full variable domain reads: DTGVSQNPRHKITKRGQNVTFRCDPISEHNRLYWYRQTLGQGPEFLTYFQNEAQLEKSRLLSDRFSAERPKGSFSTLEIQRTEQGDSAMYLCASSLGPGGVTDTQYFGPGTRLTVL.